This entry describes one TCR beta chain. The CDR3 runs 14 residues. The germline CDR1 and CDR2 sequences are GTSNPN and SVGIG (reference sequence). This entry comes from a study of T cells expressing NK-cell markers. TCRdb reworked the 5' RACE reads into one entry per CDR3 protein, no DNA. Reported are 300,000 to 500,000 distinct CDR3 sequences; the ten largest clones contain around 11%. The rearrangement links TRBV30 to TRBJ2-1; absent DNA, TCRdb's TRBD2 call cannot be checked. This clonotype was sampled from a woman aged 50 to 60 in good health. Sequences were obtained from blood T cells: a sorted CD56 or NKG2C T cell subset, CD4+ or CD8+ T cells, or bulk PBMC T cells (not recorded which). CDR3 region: CAWGDKRGTDEQFF.